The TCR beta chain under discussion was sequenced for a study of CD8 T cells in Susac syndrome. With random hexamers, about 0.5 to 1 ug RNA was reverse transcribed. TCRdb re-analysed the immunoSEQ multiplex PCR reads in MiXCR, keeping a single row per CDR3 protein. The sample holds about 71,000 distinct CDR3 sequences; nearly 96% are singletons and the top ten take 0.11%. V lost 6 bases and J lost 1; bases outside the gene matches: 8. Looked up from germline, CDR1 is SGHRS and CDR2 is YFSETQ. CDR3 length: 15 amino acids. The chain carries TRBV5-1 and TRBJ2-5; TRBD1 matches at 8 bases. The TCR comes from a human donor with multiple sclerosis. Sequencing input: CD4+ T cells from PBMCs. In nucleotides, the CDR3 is TGCGCCAGCACCACTCAAACAGGGGGCCAAGAGACCCAGTACTTC. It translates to CASTTQTGGQETQYF.